Listed below are T cell receptor beta chains from one sample, sequenced in a study of blood T cell repertoires in COVID-19. Here immunoSEQ multiplex PCR was the method, and the copy in TCRdb shows in-frame clones only, minus some. The table includes fewer than 250,000 clones, approximately 85% detected once. The sequenced material came from peripheral blood. These receptors all come from a man aged 50 to 60 with acute or convalescent COVID-19. The conserved cysteine and the conserved F or W are not part of the CDR3 here. D genes are given only for firm matches.

>TRBV18|TRBJ2-2|.
ASSQLGQNTGELF
>TRBV18|TRBJ1-5|TRBD1
ASSPGTGRQDQPQH
>TRBV7-2|TRBJ2-1|.
ASSLSGYNEQF
>TRBV28|TRBJ1-6|.
ASSWRGEDSPLH
>TRBV5-1|TRBJ1-4|TRBD1
ASSLGQGYAEKLF
>TRBV7-5|TRBJ2-1|.
ARSLAGPRGGYNEQF
>TRBV5-8|TRBJ1-5|.
ASSSRQALSNQPQH
>TRBV28|TRBJ1-3|.
ASSPPGQSSGNTIY
>TRBV9|TRBJ2-7|.
ASSVSEGEQY
>TRBV2|TRBJ1-1|.
ASRNEQGNTEAF
>TRBV2|TRBJ1-2|TRBD1
ASSAPLQGAGGYT
>TRBV3-1/TRBV3-2|TRBJ1-5|.
ASSQEGGMGFGAQH
>TRBV7-2|TRBJ1-1|.
ASGEGFTMNTEAF
>TRBV5-5|TRBJ1-2|.
ASRTASNLFGYT
>TRBV11-3|TRBJ2-2|TRBD2
ASSSRTSGSQGELF
>TRBV7-9|TRBJ1-3|TRBD1
ASSLAPGTGERNTIY
>TRBV9|TRBJ2-1|.
ASSAGLHRTYNEQF
>TRBV25-1|TRBJ1-3|.
ASSDSGFSGNTIY
>TRBV9|TRBJ2-1|TRBD2
ASSVRTSGREQF
>TRBV30|TRBJ1-3|TRBD1
AWSWTGGVNTIY
>TRBV10-3|TRBJ1-2|.
AISGGLGDGYT
>TRBV9|TRBJ1-1|TRBD1
ASSRTGGLTEAF
>TRBV27|TRBJ1-2|TRBD1
ASRPYQSGQGLYGYT
>TRBV28|TRBJ1-1|TRBD1
ASSGADRAGTEAF
>TRBV7-9|TRBJ2-3|TRBD2
ASTSPLAGLTDTQY
>TRBV30|TRBJ1-6|.
AWSVRTAQGSPLH
>TRBV10-3|TRBJ2-7|TRBD2
AITGSGNYEQY
>TRBV19|TRBJ1-1|TRBD1
ASSIEGGKAF
>TRBV10-1|TRBJ2-7|.
ASSEHLAYEQY
>TRBV27|TRBJ1-1|.
ASGWEGRTEAF
>TRBV2|TRBJ2-3|.
ASSVEVGSTDTQY
>TRBV3-1/TRBV3-2|TRBJ2-7|TRBD2
ASSQEKLAGVSYEQY
>TRBV3-1/TRBV3-2|TRBJ2-3|TRBD1
ASSQELGQPNGTDTQY
>TRBV6-6|TRBJ1-2|TRBD1
ASSTAGTGVYGYT
>TRBV2|TRBJ1-5|.
ASSELGRGQPQH
>TRBV19|TRBJ1-2|.
ASSIRDLYGYT
>TRBV28|TRBJ2-7|TRBD1
ASLEGQSYEQY
>TRBV6-5|TRBJ2-7|TRBD1
ASSSTTGSSYEQY
>TRBV9|TRBJ2-1|TRBD2
ASSGLAGHNEQF
>TRBV4-2|TRBJ2-1|TRBD1
ASSQAGTGGISYNEQF
>TRBV7-2|TRBJ2-1|TRBD2
ASSPRLASNEQF
>TRBV10-1|TRBJ1-1|.
ASSESFTGKKAF
>TRBV7-3|TRBJ1-6|TRBD1
ASRGTVDSPLH
>TRBV29-1|TRBJ2-1|TRBD2
SVSSSGTPGNSYNEQF
>TRBV7-6|TRBJ2-6|TRBD1
ASSFSRTGLSSGANVLT
>TRBV5-4|TRBJ2-2|.
ASSPWDKRNTGELF
>TRBV19|TRBJ1-4|.
ASSTSARGNEKLF
>TRBV10-1|TRBJ2-1|TRBD1
ASSDRQGARGEQF
>TRBV28|TRBJ2-7|TRBD1
ASGGQGSEDEQY
>TRBV3-1/TRBV3-2|TRBJ2-5|.
ASSSTGTEGETQY
>TRBV3-1/TRBV3-2|TRBJ2-2|TRBD2
ASSISGRAGELF
>TRBV18|TRBJ2-5|.
ASSRSGNQETQY
>TRBV18|TRBJ2-7|TRBD1
ASSLGQGAPYEQY
>TRBV7-9|TRBJ2-7|TRBD2
ASSLTSTLGEQY
>TRBV27|TRBJ2-1|.
ASTRGAGYNEQF